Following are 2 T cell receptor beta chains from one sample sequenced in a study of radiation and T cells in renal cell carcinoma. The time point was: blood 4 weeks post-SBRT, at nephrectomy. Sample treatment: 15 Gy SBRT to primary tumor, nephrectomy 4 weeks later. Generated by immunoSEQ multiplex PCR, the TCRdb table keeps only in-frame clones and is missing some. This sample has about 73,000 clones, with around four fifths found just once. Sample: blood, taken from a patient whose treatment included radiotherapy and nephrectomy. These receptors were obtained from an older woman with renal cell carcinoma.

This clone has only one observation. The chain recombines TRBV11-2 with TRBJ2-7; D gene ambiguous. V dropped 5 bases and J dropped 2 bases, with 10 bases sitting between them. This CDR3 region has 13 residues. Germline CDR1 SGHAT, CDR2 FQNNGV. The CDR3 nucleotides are TGTGCCAGCAGCCCCCCAGAAGCCTACGAGCAGTACTTC. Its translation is CASSPPEAYEQYF.

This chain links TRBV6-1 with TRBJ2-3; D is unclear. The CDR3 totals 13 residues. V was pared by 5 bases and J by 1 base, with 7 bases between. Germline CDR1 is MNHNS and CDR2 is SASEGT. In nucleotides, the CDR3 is TGTGCCAGCAGTCTAGAACGCACAGATACGCAGTATTTT. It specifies CASSLERTDTQYF.